This T cell receptor (gamma chain) was identified during a study of intestinal T cells in coeliac disease (dated by TCRdb to 2018 to 2020). Some background on the complete study: Coeliac patients were much younger than controls, with mean ages of 16.0 versus 54.8 years in the TRG cohort. The TCR-delta (TRD) cohort comprised duodenal biopsies from around 10 coeliac disease patients and around 10 non-coeliac controls. Duodenal biopsies from about 35 coeliac disease patients and 21 non-coeliac controls were included in a second, larger TCR-gamma (TRG) cohort. Study-wide findings and limitations: FFPE-derived DNA was found to be relatively degraded, and loss of a proportion of TCR sequences in each sample was likely caused by this degradation. There was no way to tell repeated CDR3 amino acid sequences apart from PCR duplicates. A significant age difference was observed between coeliac and control groups, although significant classification was not yielded by an age-split analysis. In training, clustering based on TRD kmers put every one of the 22 biopsies in the right class, and the leave-one-out accuracy was reported as 91%. Of roughly 54 biopsies, 51 (around 94%) were correctly classified by TRG clustering, and a leave-one-out accuracy of around 90% was reported.

This clone is assessed as large (0.1 to 1%). Its antigen is currently not known. No quality values exist for individual bases; no much larger clone is one base distant. The library was made by multiplex PCR. The sequencer was an Ion Torrent PGM. The LymphoTrack kit, which has primers carrying Illumina adapters, was used to amplify TRG repertoires from around 0.2 ug of biopsy DNA. TRG amplicons were cleaned up with AMPure XP beads, measured on a 2100 Bioanalyzer, and combined in equimolar amounts. Sequencing of TRG libraries was performed on an Ion PGM instrument. From the authors' description of their analysis: Using FastX, any read was removed if more than 10% of its nucleotides had quality scores below the third quartile calculated per patient. IMGT/HighV-QUEST was used to align reads in order to assign V, D and J genes, locate CDR3 regions and judge functionality. After the sequences were translated into amino acids, every sequence predicted to be non-functional was thrown out. CDR3s were broken into kmers both with and without positional annotation, kmer frequencies were analysed by PCA, and samples were clustered using each of the 1023 combinations of PCs 1-10. Classification was validated by leave-one-out cross-validation, re-optimising parameters on the remaining samples each time. Shannon diversity was computed with the vegan R package from repeated random subsamples equal to the lowest read count. TCRdb reprocessed the public reads with the caller CATT; rows with the same DNA were merged afterwards. The V and J calls reflect TCRdb's pipeline rather than the authors' work. For this sample there are several hundred gamma-chain clones; about 50% appear just once. The top ten clones comprise around 19% of the sample.

For each case, genomic DNA was isolated from ten 5-um FFPE scrolls with the QIAamp DNA FFPE tissue kit. Fully anonymised formalin-fixed paraffin-embedded duodenal biopsies surplus to diagnostic needs were used to test TCR repertoire-based classification of coeliac disease. The receptor comes from a human donor with celiac disease. The sample taken for sequencing was a duodenal biopsy.

The DNA reads as follows: TGTGCCTGCTGGATTAGGCCGGACTGGTTCAAGATATTT. Its translation reads: CACWIRPDWFKIF. The sequence is built from TRGV11 and TRGJP1. TRGV11 is sorted into the ORF group, with uncertain function. V is cut back by 2 bases and J by 11 bases, with 5 bases in the junction unmatched. Taken from cysteine to phenylalanine, the CDR3 has 13 residues. Left in the record is the CDR3 DNA by itself, 39 bases read in frame from the first base.